This T cell receptor (beta chain) was found in a study of T cell responses to AZD1222 COVID-19 vaccine. Study-wide background: Pooled samples include second doses given at about 4 or 12 weeks. General study points: An increase in Spike-specific TCR breadth and depth was observed after two AZD1222 doses. Donor demographics were predominantly white British with a female majority; clonal diversity may be underestimated. Nearly half of unique spike-specific TCRs reportedly avoided B.1.351 and B.1.1.7 mutated regions.

Assay: immunoSEQ multiplex PCR; the TCRdb copy retains only in-frame clones and omits some. The sample has about 130,000 clones, approximately 90% seen once. On this clone itself: The antigen remains unidentified.

The germline V gene encodes CDR1 SGHDT and CDR2 YYEEEE. The CDR3 has 13 residues. The germline V and J ends were trimmed by 4 bases and 2 bases, with 8 bases remaining between them. The gene calls are TRBV5-6 and TRBJ2-3; D gene unclear. The source was peripheral blood, collected on day 0 of AZD1222 vaccination. This sequence originates from an adult in good health. The CDR3 DNA reads TGTGCCAGCAGCGGGCAGCCCACAGATACGCAGTATTTT. This codes for CASSGQPTDTQYF.